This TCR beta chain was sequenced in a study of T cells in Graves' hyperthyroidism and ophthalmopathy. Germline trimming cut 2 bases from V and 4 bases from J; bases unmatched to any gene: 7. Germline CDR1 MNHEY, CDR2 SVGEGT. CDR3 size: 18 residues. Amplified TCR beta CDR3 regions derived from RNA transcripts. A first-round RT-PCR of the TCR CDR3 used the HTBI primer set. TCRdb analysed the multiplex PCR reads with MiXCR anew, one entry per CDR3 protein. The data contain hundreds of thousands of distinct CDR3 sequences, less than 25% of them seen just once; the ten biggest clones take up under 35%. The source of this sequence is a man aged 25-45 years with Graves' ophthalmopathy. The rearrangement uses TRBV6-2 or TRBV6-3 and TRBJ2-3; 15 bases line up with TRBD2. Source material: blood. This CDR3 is CASSYPGLAGGWPDTQYF. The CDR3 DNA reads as TGTGCCAGCAGTTACCCGGGACTAGCGGGAGGTTGGCCAGATACGCAGTATTTT.